This TCR beta chain was captured in a study of T cell responses to AZD1222 COVID-19 vaccine. Study findings and constraints: Increases in Spike-specific TCR breadth and depth were seen after two AZD1222 doses. Distributed over spike, vaccine-associated CD4 TCRs predominated at 160-218 and 743-854. Donors were mostly white British, more females; clonal diversity possibly underestimated.

Recipients boosted at about 4 weeks or about 12 weeks are pooled. Turning to this clone: The antigen is unknown.

Some clones are missing from TCRdb's copy, which holds only in-frame ones; the method was immunoSEQ multiplex PCR. The sample has about 89,000 clones; around 83% are singletons. The clonotype comes from an adult who received the AZD1222 COVID-19 vaccine. The sample was peripheral blood, taken 28 days after the second AZD1222 dose.

The CDR3 region is CASSIAGTSEAFF. CDR3 nucleotide sequence: TGTGCCAGTAGTATAGCGGGGACGTCTGAAGCTTTCTTT. The rearrangement links TRBV19 to TRBJ1-1; weak D call: TRBD1 (5 bases). The CDR3 length is 13 residues. Germline CDR1 is LNHDA and CDR2 is SQIVND (reference sequence). Trimming cost V 1 base and J 6 bases, with 9 bases left between them.